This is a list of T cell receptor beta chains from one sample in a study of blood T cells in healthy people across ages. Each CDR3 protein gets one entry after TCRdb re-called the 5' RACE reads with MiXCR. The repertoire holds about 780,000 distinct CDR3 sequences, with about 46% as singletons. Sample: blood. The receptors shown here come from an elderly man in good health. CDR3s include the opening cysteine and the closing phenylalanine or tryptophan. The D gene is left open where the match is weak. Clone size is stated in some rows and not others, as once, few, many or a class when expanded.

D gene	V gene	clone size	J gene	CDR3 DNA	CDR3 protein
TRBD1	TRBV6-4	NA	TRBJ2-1	TGTGCCAGCAGCATGGGACAGACGGATTCCGAGCAGTTCTTC	CASSMGQTDSEQFF
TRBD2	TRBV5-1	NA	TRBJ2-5	TGCGCCAGCAGCGTCGGGAGGGCCAAAGAGACCCAGTACTTC	CASSVGRAKETQYF
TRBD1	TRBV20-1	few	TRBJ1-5	TGCAGTGCTAGAGGTCAGGGGGCGGATGTTGGCAATCAGCCCCAGCATTTT	CSARGQGADVGNQPQHF
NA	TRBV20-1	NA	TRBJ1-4	TGCAGTGCTAGAGATCTCTCGGCAGGGTTATACGAAAAACTGTTTTTT	CSARDLSAGLYEKLFF
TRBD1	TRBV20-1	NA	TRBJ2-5	TGCAGTGCTAGAGAGACAGGGGCCCGGGGGACCCAGTACTTC	CSARETGARGTQYF
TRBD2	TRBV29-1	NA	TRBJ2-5	TGCAGCGGACTAGCGGGAGTTTCCGATGAGCAGTACTTC	CSGLAGVSDEQYF
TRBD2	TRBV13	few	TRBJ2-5	TGTGCCAGCCCCCTGCGGACTAGCGGTCGTTCCTTACAAGAGACCCAGTACTTC	CASPLRTSGRSLQETQYF
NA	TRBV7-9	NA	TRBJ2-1	TGTGCCAGCAGCTTAGGTGCCAACTACAATGAGCAGTTCTTC	CASSLGANYNEQFF
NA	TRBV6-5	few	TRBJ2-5	TGTGCCAGCAGTTACTGGGGCGGTGAGACCCAGTACTTC	CASSYWGGETQYF
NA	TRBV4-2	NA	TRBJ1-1	TGTGCCAGCAGCCAAGTAGCCAGTGAAGCTTTCTTT	CASSQVASEAFF
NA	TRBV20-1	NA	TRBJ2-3	TGCAGTGCTGGCAGCGGAGATACGCAGTATTTT	CSAGSGDTQYF
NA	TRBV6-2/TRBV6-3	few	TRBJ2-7	TGTGCCAGCAGCCGGAGCAGCAACTACGAGCAGTACTTC	CASSRSSNYEQYF
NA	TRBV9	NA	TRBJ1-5	TGTGCCAGCAGCGTAGAGGCGGGGTATAGCAATCAGCCCCAGCATTTT	CASSVEAGYSNQPQHF
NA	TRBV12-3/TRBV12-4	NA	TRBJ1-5	TGTGCCAGCGGTGATTATAGCAATCAGCCCCAGCATTTT	CASGDYSNQPQHF
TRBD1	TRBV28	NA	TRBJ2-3	TGTGCCAGCAGTTTTCTAGAGAAAGGCCAGGGGGCGCTTAAGCAGTATTTT	CASSFLEKGQGALKQYF
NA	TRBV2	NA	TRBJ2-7	TGTGCCAGCAAGGAGGTTCACGGGGCTGTAAACGAGCAGTACTTC	CASKEVHGAVNEQYF
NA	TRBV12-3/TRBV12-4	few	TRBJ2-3	TGTGCCAGCAGTTTGAGAGGGAGCGCAGATATGCAGTATTTT	CASSLRGSADMQYF
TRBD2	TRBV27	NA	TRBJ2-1	TGTGCCAGCAAGCGGGGGGGCCGAGATGAGCAGTTCTTC	CASKRGGRDEQFF
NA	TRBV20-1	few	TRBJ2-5	TGCAGTGCCGAGCCCGGGGTCCAAGAGACCCAGTACTTC	CSAEPGVQETQYF
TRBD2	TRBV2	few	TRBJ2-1	TGTGCCAGCAGTTATAGCGGGAGGGCCATCCATGAGCAGTTCTTC	CASSYSGRAIHEQFF
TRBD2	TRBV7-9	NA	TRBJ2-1	TGTGCCAGCCATAGGACTAGCGGCAATGAGCAGTTCTTC	CASHRTSGNEQFF
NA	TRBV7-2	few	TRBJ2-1	TGTGCCAGCAGCTTAGTGAGTTTCTCCTACAATGAGCAGTTCTTC	CASSLVSFSYNEQFF
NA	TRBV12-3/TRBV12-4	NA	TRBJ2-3	TGTGCCAGCAGTCCCGGCGGAGGGAGCGCAGATACGGAGTATTTT	CASSPGGGSADTEYF
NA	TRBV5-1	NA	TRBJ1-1	TGCGCCAGCAGCCCTTCCCCACAGGGTCGTAACACTGAAGCTTTCTTT	CASSPSPQGRNTEAFF
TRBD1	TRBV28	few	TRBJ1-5	TGTGCCAGCAGCTCCCAAGACAGGGGAGAAAATCAGCCCCAGCATTTT	CASSSQDRGENQPQHF
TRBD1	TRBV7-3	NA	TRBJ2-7	TGTGCCAGCAGCCCCACCGGACAGGGATACCACGAGCAGTACTTC	CASSPTGQGYHEQYF
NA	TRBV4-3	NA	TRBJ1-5	TGCGCCAGCAGCCAAGCTTGGGGGAGCAATCAGCCCCAGCATTTT	CASSQAWGSNQPQHF
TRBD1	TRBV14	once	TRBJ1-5	TGTGCCAGCAGCCAAGTTGAGGGGCTCCGGGACAGCAAAGAAGTGTGCAATCAGCCCCAGCATTTT	CASSQVEGLRDSKEVCNQPQHF
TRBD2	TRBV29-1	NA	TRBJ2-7	TGCAGCGCCGGGGGGGGCTCCTACAATGAGCAGTACTTC	CSAGGGSYNEQYF
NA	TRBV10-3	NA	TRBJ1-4	TGTGCCATCAGTGAGTCGGCCAGCCTAATGAGGAAACTGTTTTTT	CAISESASLMRKLFF
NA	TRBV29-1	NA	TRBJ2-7	TGCAGCGTTCTCTTTGGGGGCTCCTACGAGCAGTACTTC	CSVLFGGSYEQYF
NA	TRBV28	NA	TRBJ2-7	TGTGCCAGCAGCCCTAAGCTACGGGGGATTTACGAGCAGTACTTC	CASSPKLRGIYEQYF
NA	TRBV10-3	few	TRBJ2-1	TGTGCCATCAGTGAGTCGGCTATCGGAGGGCAGTTCTTC	CAISESAIGGQFF